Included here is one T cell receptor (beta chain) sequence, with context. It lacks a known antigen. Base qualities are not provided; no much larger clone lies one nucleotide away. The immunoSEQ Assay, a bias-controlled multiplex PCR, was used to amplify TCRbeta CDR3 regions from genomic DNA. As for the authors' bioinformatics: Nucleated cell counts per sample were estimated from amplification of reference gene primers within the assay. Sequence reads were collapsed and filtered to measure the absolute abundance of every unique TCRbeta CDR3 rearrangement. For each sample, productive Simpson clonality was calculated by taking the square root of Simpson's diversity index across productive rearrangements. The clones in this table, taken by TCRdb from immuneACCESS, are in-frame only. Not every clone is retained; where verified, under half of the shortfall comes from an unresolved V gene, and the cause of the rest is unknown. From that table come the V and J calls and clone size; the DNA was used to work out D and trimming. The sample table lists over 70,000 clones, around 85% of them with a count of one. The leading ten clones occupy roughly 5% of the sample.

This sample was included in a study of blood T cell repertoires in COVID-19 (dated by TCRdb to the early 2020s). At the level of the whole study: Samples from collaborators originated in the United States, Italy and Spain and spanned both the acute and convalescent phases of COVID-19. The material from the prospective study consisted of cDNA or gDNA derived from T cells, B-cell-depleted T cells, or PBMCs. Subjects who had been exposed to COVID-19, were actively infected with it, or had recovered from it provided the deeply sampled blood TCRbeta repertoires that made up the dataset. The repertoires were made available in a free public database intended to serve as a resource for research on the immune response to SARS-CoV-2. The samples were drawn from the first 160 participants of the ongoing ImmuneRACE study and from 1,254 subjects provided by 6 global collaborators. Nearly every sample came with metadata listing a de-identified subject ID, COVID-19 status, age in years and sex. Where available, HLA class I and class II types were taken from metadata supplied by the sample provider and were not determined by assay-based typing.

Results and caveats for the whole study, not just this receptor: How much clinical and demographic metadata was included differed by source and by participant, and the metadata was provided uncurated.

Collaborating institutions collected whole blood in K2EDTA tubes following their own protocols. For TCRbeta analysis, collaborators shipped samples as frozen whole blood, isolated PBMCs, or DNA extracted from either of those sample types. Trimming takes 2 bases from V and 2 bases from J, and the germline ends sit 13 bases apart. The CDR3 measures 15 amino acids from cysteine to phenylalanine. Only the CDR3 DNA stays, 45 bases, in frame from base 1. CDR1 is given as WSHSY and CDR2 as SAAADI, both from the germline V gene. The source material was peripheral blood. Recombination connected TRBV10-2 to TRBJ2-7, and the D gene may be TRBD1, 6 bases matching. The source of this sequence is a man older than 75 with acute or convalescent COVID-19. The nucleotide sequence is TGCGCCAGCAGTGAGGGCCCGACAGGAGCCTACGAGCAGTACTTC. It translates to CASSEGPTGAYEQYF.